Listed below are T cell receptor beta chains from one sample, sequenced in a study of T cells in Graves' hyperthyroidism and ophthalmopathy. TCRdb recomputed calls from the multiplex PCR reads with MiXCR, one row per CDR3 protein. Here the sample spans about 290,000 distinct CDR3 sequences, around 15% being singletons. Sequenced sample: blood. Every receptor here comes from a woman aged 45-65 years with Graves' hyperthyroidism that later progressed to Graves' ophthalmopathy. Each CDR3 is given with its conserved first and last residue. D genes are given only for firm matches. Size tells how often a clone was seen (once, few, many) or the class of an expanded clone, and some rows leave it out.

V,length,J,size,D,DNA,CDR3
TRBV19,13,TRBJ2-6,-,-,TGTGCCAGTAGTATTTCCGGGGCCAACGTCCTGACTTTC,CASSISGANVLTF
TRBV30,13,TRBJ1-2,many,-,TGTGCCTGGAGTGAAGGGAGAAGGGGGAGCTACACCTTC,CAWSEGRRGSYTF
TRBV28,15,TRBJ1-5,many,TRBD1,TGTGCCAGCAGTGCAACGGGACAGGGATATCAGCCCCAGCATTTT,CASSATGQGYQPQHF
TRBV19,18,TRBJ2-1,-,-,TGTGCCAGTAGTATAGACCCGCCCCTCGGGACACCCTACAATGAGCAGTTCTTC,CASSIDPPLGTPYNEQFF
TRBV20-1,12,TRBJ1-5,many,-,TGCAGTGCTAGACAGGGAAATCAGCCCCAGCATTTT,CSARQGNQPQHF
TRBV12-3/TRBV12-4,15,TRBJ2-7,many,TRBD1,TGTGCCAGCACCCGGAGGGGGCAGGGGGCTTTCCAGCAGTACTTC,CASTRRGQGAFQQYF
TRBV20-1,15,TRBJ2-7,many,-,TGCAGTGCCCTAAAGAACAACCGACAGGCCTACGAGCAGTACTTC,CSALKNNRQAYEQYF
TRBV5-5,17,TRBJ2-1,many,TRBD1,TGTGCCAGCAGCTTGGGGACAGGGGGAAGCTCCTACAATGAGCAGTTCTTC,CASSLGTGGSSYNEQFF
TRBV5-1,14,TRBJ2-5,many,-,TGCGCCAGCAGTCAAGGGAACAGGGAAGAGACCCAGTACTTC,CASSQGNREETQYF
TRBV2,15,TRBJ2-7,many,TRBD2,TGTGCCAGCAGTAGAGAAGCGGGAACACTCTACGAGCAGTACTTC,CASSREAGTLYEQYF
TRBV20-1,14,TRBJ2-7,many,TRBD1,TGCAGTGCCCGGGACAGCACATACTCCTACGAGCAGTACTTC,CSARDSTYSYEQYF
TRBV19,14,TRBJ2-7,-,-,TGTGCCAGTAGTATGGGACCCCTCTCCTACGAGCAGTACTTC,CASSMGPLSYEQYF
TRBV6-2/TRBV6-3,18,TRBJ1-1,-,TRBD1,TGTGCCAGCAGTTACCGCCTTACTCTTTGGACAGGGAACACTGAAGCTTTCTTT,CASSYRLTLWTGNTEAFF
TRBV30,12,TRBJ2-2,many,-,TGTGCCTGGGGTTGGAGCCCCGGGGAGCTGTTTTTT,CAWGWSPGELFF
TRBV5-4,15,TRBJ2-7,-,TRBD1,TGTGCCAGCAGCTTAAGTTGGGACAGAAGCGACGAGCAGTACTTC,CASSLSWDRSDEQYF
TRBV7-9,19,TRBJ2-3,few,TRBD2,TGTGCCAGCAGCTTATCCGGGACTAGCGGAACCAGGGGTACAGATACGCAGTATTTT,CASSLSGTSGTRGTDTQYF
TRBV20-1,14,TRBJ1-5,few,TRBD1,TGCAGTGCTACCCGACCACAGGGGGCTCAGCCCCAGCATTTT,CSATRPQGAQPQHF
TRBV2,12,TRBJ2-3,many,-,TGTGCCAGCAAGTTGGACACAGATACGCAGTATTTT,CASKLDTDTQYF
TRBV5-1,15,TRBJ2-7,many,TRBD2,TGCGCCAGCAGCTTCGGGGGGGCAGCTTTGACCGAGCAGTACTTC,CASSFGGAALTEQYF
TRBV12-5,14,TRBJ2-1,-,-,TGTGCTAGTGGATCGGGGCTGGATGATAAAGAGCAGTTCTTC,CASGSGLDDKEQFF
TRBV18,12,TRBJ2-7,many,-,TGTGCCAGCTCACCACGGGGCGACGAGCAGTACTTC,CASSPRGDEQYF
TRBV5-1,15,TRBJ1-1,many,-,TGCGCCAGCAGCTTGGATTCCGGGGCGAACACTGAAGCTTTCTTT,CASSLDSGANTEAFF
TRBV20-1,13,TRBJ1-1,many,-,TGCAGTGCTAGAGGGGGCGGGAACACTGAAGCTTTCTTT,CSARGGGNTEAFF
TRBV20-1,15,TRBJ1-2,few,-,TGCAGTGCTAGGCCTCCGGGACAAAAGAGCTATGGCTACACCTTC,CSARPPGQKSYGYTF
TRBV14,17,TRBJ1-6,many,-,TGTGCCAGCAGCCAGGCTACCTTACAGGGTTGGCACTCACCCCTCCACTTT,CASSQATLQGWHSPLHF
TRBV5-1,15,TRBJ1-3,-,TRBD1,TGCGCCAGCAGCTTGGACAGGGGGCTTGGAAACACCATATATTTT,CASSLDRGLGNTIYF
TRBV6-1,19,TRBJ2-6,many,-,TGTGCCAGCAGTTTCCACTCCGGGACGGCTCGAACTGGGGCCAACGTCCTGACTTTC,CASSFHSGTARTGANVLTF
TRBV24-1,16,TRBJ2-1,many,-,TGTGCCACCAGTGATCCTCCCCGCGGCTCCTACAATGAGCAGTTCTTC,CATSDPPRGSYNEQFF
TRBV20-1,13,TRBJ1-5,many,TRBD1,TGCAGTGCCAAAGGACAGGGCAATCAGCCCCAGCATTTT,CSAKGQGNQPQHF
TRBV27,15,TRBJ1-5,many,TRBD1,TGTGCCAGCAGCCAGGGGGCCTATAGCAATCAGCCCCAGCATTTT,CASSQGAYSNQPQHF
TRBV27,15,TRBJ1-1,-,-,TGTGCCAGCAGTACATGGGTCTCGGGGGGCACTGAAGCTTTCTTT,CASSTWVSGGTEAFF
TRBV4-1,13,TRBJ1-1,few,-,TGCGCCAGCAGGGAATACATGAACACTGAAGCTTTCTTT,CASREYMNTEAFF